The T cell receptor beta chain described here comes from a study of blood T cell repertoires in COVID-19. The V gene lost 5 bases and the J gene lost 5 bases, with 9 bases spanning the gap. The CDR3 contains 12 residues. Germline CDR1 reads SGHVS; CDR2 reads FQNEAQ. TCRdb keeps only in-frame clones here, not all; method: immunoSEQ multiplex PCR. The profile shows roughly 500,000 clones, over 75% of them singletons. Recovery meant two consecutive negative NP/OP PCR tests, professional clearance, or resolved symptoms. The receptor was isolated from a woman aged 40 to 49 who had recovered from COVID-19. The sample consisted of PBMCs or T cells enriched from blood (not recorded which). The chain recombines TRBV7-8 with TRBJ1-1; D gene ambiguous. The CDR3 reads CASSHFRTEAFF. In nucleotides, the CDR3 is TGTGCCAGCAGCCATTTCAGGACTGAAGCTTTCTTT.